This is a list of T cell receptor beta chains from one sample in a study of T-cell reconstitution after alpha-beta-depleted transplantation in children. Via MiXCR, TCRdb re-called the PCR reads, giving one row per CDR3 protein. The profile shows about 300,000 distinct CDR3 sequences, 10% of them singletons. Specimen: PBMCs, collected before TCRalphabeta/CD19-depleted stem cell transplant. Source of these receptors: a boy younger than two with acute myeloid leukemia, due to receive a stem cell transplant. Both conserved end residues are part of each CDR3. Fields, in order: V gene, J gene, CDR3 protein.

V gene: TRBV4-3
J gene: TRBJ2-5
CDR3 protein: CASSQGWTGETQYF

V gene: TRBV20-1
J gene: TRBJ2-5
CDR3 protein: CSARAFRGDNQETQYF

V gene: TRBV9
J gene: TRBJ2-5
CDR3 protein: CASSVNPGRGETQYF

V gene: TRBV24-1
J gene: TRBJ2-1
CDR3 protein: CAAGTSSYNEQFF

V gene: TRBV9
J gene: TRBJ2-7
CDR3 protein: CASSVGGAGEQYF

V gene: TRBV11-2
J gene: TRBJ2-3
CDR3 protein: CASTPRGLAGGLRTDTQYF

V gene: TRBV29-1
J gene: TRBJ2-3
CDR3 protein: CSSEAGTDTQYF

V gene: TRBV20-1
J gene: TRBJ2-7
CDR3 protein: CSARDQEEIYEQYF

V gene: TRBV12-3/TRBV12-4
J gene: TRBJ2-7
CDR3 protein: CASSEGINEQYF

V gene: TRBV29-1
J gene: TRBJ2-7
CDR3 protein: CSVEDDSPYEEYF

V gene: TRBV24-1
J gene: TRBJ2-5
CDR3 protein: CATSDSGTGVETQYF

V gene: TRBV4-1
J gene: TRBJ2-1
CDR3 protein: CASSQVLGSYNEQFF

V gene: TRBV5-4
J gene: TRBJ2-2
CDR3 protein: CASSLGGKAGELFF

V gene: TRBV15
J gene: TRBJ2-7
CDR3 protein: CATSFQAFYEQYF

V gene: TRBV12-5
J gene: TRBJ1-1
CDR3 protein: CASGFPPTAETFF

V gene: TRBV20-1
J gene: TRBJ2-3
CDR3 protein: CSAFGVGTDTQYF

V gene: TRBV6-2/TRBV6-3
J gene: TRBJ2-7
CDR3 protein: CASSRGDRPYEQYF

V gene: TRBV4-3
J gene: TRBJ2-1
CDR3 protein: CASSHHQGLAGEDEQFF

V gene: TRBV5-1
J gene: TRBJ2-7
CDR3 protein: CASSPTGPEQYF

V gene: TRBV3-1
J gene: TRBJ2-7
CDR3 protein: CASRPGLAAYEQYF

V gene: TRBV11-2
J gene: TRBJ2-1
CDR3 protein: CASSLNIPVIDGQFF

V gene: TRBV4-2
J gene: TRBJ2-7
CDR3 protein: CASSQVRPAEKSYEQYF

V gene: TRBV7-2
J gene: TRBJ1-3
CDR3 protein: CASSLVRTVSGNTIYF

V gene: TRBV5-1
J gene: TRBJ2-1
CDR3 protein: CASSLGGGARNEQFF

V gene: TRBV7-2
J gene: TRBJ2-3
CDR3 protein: CASSPGSTDTQYF

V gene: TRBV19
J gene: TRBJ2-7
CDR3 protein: CASSIRGLSEAYEQYF

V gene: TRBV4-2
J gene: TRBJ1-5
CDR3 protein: CASARGGGVIQPQHF

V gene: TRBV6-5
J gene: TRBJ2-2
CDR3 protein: CASSWIGGELFF

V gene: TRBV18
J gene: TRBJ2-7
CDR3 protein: CASSPKPGTGSPYEQYF

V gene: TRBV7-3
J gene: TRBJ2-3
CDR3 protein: CASSPGFSGDTQYF

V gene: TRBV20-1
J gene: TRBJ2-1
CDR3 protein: CSAISDQYNEQFF

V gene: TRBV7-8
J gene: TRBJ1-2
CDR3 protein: CASSVRENPYGYTF

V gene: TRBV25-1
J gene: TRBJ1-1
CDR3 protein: CASSEPGQLNTEAFF

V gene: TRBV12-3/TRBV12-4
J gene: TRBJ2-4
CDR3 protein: CASRPGTGNIQYF

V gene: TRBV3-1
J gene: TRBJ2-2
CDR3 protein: CASSQVGQNTGELFF

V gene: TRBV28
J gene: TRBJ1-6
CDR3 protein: CASSPPASLYNSPLHF

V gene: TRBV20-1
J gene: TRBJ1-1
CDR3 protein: CSALPGQGKNTEAFF

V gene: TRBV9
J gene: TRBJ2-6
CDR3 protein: CASSPRLAGGTGANVLTF

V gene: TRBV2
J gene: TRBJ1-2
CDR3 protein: CASSELRGNYGYTF

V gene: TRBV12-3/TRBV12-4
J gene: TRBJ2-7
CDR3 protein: CTSSFNRGRFRVTYEQYF